The entry below describes one T cell receptor (beta chain). The antigen remains undetermined. This specimen belongs to a study of cytomegalovirus exposure and HLA in healthy donors. Study-wide results and caveats: According to the study, approximately 150 TCR beta chains were cytomegalovirus-associated.

This CDR3 has 14 amino acids. The V segment lost 4 bases and the J segment 8 bases; nucleotides outside the gene matches: 8. CDR1 SGHNT and CDR2 YYREEE come from the germline V gene (reference sequence). The PCR was carried out with 60 Vbeta primers and 13 Jbeta primers. Assay: immunoSEQ multiplex PCR; the TCRdb copy retains only in-frame clones and omits some. The repertoire holds under 200,000 clones, with roughly four fifths as singletons. Specimen: PBMCs. The genes are TRBV5-4 and TRBJ1-2, with TRBD1 matching 10 bases. This TCR was sampled from a man aged 18 to 30 in good health and CMV-seronegative. The CDR3 loop reads CASSLDRGQGGYTF. Here the CDR3 DNA reads TGTGCCAGCAGCCTCGACAGGGGGCAAGGGGGCTACACCTTC.